The T cell receptor (beta chain) under discussion was sequenced for a study of T-cell reconstitution after alpha-beta-depleted transplantation in children. Germline V lookup: CDR1 SQVTM, CDR2 ANQGSEA. The V gene lost 5 bases and the J gene lost 0 bases, with 8 bases spanning the gap. The CDR3 totals 13 residues. A few counts support this clonotype. Unique molecular identifiers were used to barcode this TCRbeta library. TCRdb passed the PCR reads through MiXCR, listing each CDR3 protein once. The data contain about 870,000 distinct CDR3 sequences, roughly 15% of them singletons. The chain links TRBV29-1 to TRBJ1-3; no definite D call. The sequencing used PBMCs, mostly from graft donor cells, collected 360 days after TCRalphabeta/CD19-depleted stem cell transplant. This receptor was identified in a male patient under 18 who had a stem cell transplant for acute lymphoblastic leukemia, so the T cells may come from the graft donor. The CDR3 reads CSVRPISGNTIYF. The CDR3 nucleotides are TGCAGCGTTCGTCCGATCTCTGGAAACACCATATATTTT.